A single T cell receptor beta chain is shown here with its context. Its target is unknown. This entry belongs to a study of T cell repertoires in cytomegalovirus infection. Across the study: CMV epitopes, recently identified HLA-C-restricted and well-studied HLA-B-restricted, were used. Findings of the study overall: In two of eight donors, the top clonotype was HLA-C-restricted CMV-specific.

CDR3 length equals 12 residues. With 5 bases removed from V and 5 bases from J, the gap between germline ends came to 7 bases. Germline V gives CDR1 MNHEY, CDR2 SMNVEV (reference sequence). One entry per CDR3 protein results from TCRdb running MiXCR on the reads. The sample shows some 920,000 distinct CDR3 sequences, about a third of them seen only once. The receptor was isolated from a human donor in good health (CMV status not recorded). Some clones in this sample may be carry-over from other donors' samples. The rearrangement uses TRBV27 and TRBJ2-1; no reliable D call. This sample comprised cultured CD8+ T cells from PBMCs, obtained from culture after CMV antigen stimulation. The CDR3 spells CASSRQDNEQFF. CDR3 coding DNA: TGTGCCAGCAGTCGACAAGACAATGAGCAGTTCTTC.